This TCR beta chain stems from a study of naive and memory T cell subsets. Study findings and constraints: Especially in CD8 cells, naive repertoires contained a few larger clonotypes, possibly CD45RA-re-expressing memory cells.

The beta constant-region primer was an equimolar mix of two oligonucleotides covering TRBC1 and TRBC2. TCRdb re-called the UMI-ligation and nested PCR reads with MiXCR, one entry per CDR3 protein. Among some 150,000 distinct CDR3 sequences listed, about 18% were seen once. CDR3 length equals 17 residues. This clonotype was recorded a few times. Its antigen is not known. At one of its ends the junction is not consistent with the germline gene, which may arise from a read error. This chain joins TRBV5-7 and TRBJ2-3; 8 bases are shared with TRBD2. TRBV5-7 is sorted into the ORF group, with uncertain function. Sequenced sample: naive CD4+ T cells from blood. The clonotype was recovered from a human donor in good health. In DNA form, the CDR3 reads TGTGCCAGCAGCCCCGGACGGCCAGCGGGGGTCACAAATACGCAGTATTTT. It yields the protein CASSPGRPAGVTNTQYF.